This T cell receptor (beta chain) was sequenced in a study of control samples from healthy donors and cancer patients. Germline values: CDR1 MNHEY, CDR2 SVGEGT. The CDR3 totals 15 residues. Trimming removed 6 bases at V and 4 bases at J, with 15 bases between. Assay used: immunoSEQ multiplex PCR; TCRdb lists only in-frame clones, some missing. The sample lists 100,000 to 150,000 clones, 90% occurring once. The source is a man aged 40-49 years in good health. The sequenced sample was blood. The chain is built from TRBV6-2 or TRBV6-3 and TRBJ2-2; D not certain. The CDR3 DNA sequence: TGTGCCAGCAGCCAGAGGATGTACGGCACCGGGGAGCTGTTTTTT. Translation: CASSQRMYGTGELFF.